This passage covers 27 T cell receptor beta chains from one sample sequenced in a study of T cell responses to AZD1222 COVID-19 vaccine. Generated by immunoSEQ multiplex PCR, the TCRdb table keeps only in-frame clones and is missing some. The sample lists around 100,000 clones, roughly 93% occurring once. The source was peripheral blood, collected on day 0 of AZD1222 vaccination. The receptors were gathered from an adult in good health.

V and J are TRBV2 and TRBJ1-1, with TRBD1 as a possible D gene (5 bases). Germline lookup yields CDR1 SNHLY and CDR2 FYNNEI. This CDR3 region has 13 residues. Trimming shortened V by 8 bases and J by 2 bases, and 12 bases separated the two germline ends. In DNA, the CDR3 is TGTGCCAGCGGAAGGTGGGACAACACTGAAGCTTTCTTT. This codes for CASGRWDNTEAFF.

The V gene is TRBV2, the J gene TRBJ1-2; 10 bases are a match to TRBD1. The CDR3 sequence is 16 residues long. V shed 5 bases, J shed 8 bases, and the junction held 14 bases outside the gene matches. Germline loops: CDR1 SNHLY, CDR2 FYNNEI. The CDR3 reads CASSRNNPGQGLGYTF. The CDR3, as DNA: TGTGCCAGCAGTCGCAACAATCCGGGACAGGGGTTGGGCTACACCTTC. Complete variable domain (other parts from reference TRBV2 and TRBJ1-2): EPEVTQTPSHQVTQMGQEVILRCVPISNHLYFYWYRQILGQKVEFLVSFYNNEISEKSEIFDDQFSVERPDGSNFTLKIRSTKLEDSAMYFCASSRNNPGQGLGYTFGSGTRLTVV.

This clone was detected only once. In DNA, the CDR3 is TGTGCCAGCGATAGGAGGGTCCCAGATACGCAGTATTTT. Amino acids: CASDRRVPDTQYF. The chain carries TRBV6-5 and TRBJ2-3; TRBD2 is a possible D gene (6 bases). CDR3 length: 13 residues. Trimming left V 8 bases short and J 4 bases short, with 13 bases between. From germline, CDR1 is MNHEY and CDR2 SVGAGI.

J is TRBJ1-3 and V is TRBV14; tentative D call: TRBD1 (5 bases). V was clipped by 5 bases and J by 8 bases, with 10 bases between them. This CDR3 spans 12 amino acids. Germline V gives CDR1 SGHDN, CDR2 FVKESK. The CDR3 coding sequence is TGTGCCAGCAGCTCCCAGGGAGACACCATATATTTT. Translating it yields CASSSQGDTIYF.

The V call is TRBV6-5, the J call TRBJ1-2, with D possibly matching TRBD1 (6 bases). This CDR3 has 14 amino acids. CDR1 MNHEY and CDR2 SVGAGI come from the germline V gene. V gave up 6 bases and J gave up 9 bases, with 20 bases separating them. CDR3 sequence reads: CASRRGDDTGRYTF. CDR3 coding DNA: TGTGCCAGCAGGCGAGGGGATGATACAGGGCGCTACACCTTC.

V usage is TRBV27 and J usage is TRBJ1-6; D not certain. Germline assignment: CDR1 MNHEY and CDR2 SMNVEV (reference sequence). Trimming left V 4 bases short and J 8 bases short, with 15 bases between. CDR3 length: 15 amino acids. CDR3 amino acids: CASSSGKPRDSPLHF. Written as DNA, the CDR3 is TGTGCCAGCAGTTCAGGCAAGCCCCGTGATTCACCCCTCCACTTT.

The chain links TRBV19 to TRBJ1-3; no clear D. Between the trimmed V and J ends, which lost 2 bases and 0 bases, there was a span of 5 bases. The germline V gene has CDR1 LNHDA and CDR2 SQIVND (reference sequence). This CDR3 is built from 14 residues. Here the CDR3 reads CASSIQISGNTIYF. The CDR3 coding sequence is TGTGCCAGTAGTATACAGATCTCTGGAAACACCATATATTTT.

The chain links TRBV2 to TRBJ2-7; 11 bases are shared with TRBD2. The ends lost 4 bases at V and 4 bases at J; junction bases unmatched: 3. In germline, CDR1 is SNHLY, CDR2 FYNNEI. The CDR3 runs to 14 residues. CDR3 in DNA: TGTGCCAGCAGTGCCCTAGCGGGAGGTTACGAGCAGTACTTC. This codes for CASSALAGGYEQYF.

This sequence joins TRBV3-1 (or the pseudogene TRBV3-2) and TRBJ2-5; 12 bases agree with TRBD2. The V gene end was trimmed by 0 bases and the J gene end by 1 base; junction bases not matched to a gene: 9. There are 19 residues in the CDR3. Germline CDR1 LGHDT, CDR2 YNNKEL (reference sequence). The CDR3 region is CASSQDNPRLAGAQETQYF. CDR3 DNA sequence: TGTGCCAGCAGCCAAGATAACCCAAGACTAGCGGGAGCCCAAGAGACCCAGTACTTC.

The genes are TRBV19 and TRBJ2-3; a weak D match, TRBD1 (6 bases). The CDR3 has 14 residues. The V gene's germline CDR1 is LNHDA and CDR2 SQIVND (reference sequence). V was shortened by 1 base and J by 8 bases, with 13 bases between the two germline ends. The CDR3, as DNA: TGTGCCAGTAGTATAGGGATGACAGGTTCTACGCAGTATTTT. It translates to CASSIGMTGSTQYF.

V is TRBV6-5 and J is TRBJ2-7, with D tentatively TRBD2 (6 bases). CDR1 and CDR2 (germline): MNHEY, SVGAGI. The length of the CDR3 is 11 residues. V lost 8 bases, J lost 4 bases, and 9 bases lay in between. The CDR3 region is CASHREYEQYF. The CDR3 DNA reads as TGTGCCAGCCATCGGGAGTACGAGCAGTACTTC.

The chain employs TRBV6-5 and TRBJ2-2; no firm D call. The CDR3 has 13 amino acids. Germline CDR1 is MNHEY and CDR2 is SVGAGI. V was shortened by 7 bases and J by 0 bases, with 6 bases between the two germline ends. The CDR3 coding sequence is TGTGCCAGCATGGGCGCGAACACCGGGGAGCTGTTTTTT. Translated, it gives CASMGANTGELFF.

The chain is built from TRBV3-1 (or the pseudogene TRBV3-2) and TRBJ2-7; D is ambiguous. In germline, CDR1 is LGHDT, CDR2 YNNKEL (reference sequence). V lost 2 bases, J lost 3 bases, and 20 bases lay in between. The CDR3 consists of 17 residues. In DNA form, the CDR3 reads TGTGCCAGCAGCCAACGATCCGTCGTAGCCAGCATCTACGAGCAGTACTTC. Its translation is CASSQRSVVASIYEQYF.

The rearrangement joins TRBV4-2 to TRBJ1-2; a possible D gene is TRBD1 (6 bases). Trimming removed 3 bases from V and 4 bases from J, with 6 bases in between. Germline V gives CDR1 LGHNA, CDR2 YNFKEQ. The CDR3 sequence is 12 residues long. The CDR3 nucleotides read TGTGCCAGCAGCCAGGACAGCTATGGCTACACCTTC. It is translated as CASSQDSYGYTF.

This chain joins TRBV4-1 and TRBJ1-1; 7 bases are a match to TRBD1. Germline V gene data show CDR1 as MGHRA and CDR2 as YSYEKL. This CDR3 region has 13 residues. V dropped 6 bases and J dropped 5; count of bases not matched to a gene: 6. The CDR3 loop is CASRRTGVTEAFF. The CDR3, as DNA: TGCGCCAGCAGGCGCACAGGGGTTACTGAAGCTTTCTTT.

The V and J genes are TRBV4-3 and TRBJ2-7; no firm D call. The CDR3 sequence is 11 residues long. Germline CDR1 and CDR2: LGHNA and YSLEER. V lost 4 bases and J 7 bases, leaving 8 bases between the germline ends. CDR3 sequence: CASSLGGEQYF. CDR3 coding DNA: TGCGCCAGCAGCCTGGGTGGGGAGCAGTACTTC.

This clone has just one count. The CDR3 DNA follows: TGTGCCAGCAGCTTCGGAGTGGGGTTTCGAGAGACCCAGTACTTC. Protein sequence: CASSFGVGFRETQYF. The V gene is TRBV7-2, the J gene TRBJ2-5; D is unclear. This CDR3 comprises 15 residues. Germline values: CDR1 SGHTA, CDR2 FQGNSA. The V gene lost 3 bases and the J gene lost 4 bases, with 15 bases spanning the gap.

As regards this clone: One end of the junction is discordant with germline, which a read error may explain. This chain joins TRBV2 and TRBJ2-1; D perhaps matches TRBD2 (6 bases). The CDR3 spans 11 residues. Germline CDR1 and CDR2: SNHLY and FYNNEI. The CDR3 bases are TGTGCCAGCAGTGACTTGCGGGGCCCGATCTTC. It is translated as CASSDLRGPIF.

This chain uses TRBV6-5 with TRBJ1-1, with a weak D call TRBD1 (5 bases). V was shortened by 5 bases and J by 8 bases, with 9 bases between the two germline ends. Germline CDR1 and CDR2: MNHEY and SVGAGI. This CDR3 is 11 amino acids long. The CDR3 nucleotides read TGTGCCAGCAGTAGGGACGGGGAAGCTTTCTTT. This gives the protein CASSRDGEAFF.

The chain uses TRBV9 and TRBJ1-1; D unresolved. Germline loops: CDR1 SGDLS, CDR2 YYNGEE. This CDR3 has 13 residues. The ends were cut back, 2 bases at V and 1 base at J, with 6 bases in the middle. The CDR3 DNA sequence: TGTGCCAGCAGCGTCTTAGGGAACACTGAAGCTTTCTTT. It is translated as CASSVLGNTEAFF.

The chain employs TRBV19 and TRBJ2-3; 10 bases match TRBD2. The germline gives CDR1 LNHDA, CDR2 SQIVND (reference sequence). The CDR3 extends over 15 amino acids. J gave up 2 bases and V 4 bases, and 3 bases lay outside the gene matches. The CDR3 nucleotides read TGTGCCAGTAGTACCCTAGCGGGAGACACAGATACGCAGTATTTT. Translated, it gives CASSTLAGDTDTQYF.

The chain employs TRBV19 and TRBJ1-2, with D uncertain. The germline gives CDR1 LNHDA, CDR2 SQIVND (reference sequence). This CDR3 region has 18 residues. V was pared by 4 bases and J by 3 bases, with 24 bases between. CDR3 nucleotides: TGTGCCAGTAGTACGACGACACAGATCTCGTTTGGGGACTATGGCTACACCTTC. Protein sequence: CASSTTTQISFGDYGYTF.

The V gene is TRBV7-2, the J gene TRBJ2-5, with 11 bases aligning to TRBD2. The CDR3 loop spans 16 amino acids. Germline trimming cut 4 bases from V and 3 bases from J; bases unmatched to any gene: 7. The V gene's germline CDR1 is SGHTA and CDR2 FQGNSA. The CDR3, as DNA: TGTGCCAGCAGCTCGATTAGCGGGAGGGGGGAAGAGACCCAGTACTTC. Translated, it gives CASSSISGRGEETQYF.

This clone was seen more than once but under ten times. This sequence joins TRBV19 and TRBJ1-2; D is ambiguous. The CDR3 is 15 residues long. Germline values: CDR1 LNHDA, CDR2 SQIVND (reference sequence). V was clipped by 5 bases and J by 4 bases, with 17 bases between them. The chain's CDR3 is CASSSHTITGYGYTF. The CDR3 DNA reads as TGTGCCAGTAGTTCCCACACGATAACGGGCTATGGCTACACCTTC.

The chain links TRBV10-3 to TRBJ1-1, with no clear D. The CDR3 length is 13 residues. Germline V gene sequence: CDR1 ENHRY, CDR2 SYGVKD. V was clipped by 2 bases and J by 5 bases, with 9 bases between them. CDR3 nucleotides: TGTGCCATCAGTGAGCGGGGAGGGACTGAAGCTTTCTTT. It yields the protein CAISERGGTEAFF.

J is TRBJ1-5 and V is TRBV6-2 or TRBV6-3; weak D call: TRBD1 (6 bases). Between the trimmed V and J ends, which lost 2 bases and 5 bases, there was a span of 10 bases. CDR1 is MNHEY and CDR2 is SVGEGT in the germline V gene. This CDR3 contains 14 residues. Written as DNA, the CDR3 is TGTGCCAGCAGTTACATTGGGGGCTATCAGCCCCAGCATTTT. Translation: CASSYIGGYQPQHF.

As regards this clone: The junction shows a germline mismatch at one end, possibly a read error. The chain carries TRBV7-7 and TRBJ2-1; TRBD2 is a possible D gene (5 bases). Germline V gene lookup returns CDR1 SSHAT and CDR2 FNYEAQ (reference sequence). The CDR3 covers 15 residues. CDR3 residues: CASSARRTVYNEQFF. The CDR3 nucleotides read TGTGCTAGCAGCGCACGAAGGACTGTCTACAATGAGCAGTTCTTC.